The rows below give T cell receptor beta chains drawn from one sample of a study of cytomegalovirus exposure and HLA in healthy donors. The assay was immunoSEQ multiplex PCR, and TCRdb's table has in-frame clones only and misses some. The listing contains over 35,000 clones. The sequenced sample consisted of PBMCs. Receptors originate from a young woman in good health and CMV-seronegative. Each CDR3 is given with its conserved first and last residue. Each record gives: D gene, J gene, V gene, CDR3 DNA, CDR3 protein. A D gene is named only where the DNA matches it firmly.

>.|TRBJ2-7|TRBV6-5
TGTGCCAGCAGTTACTCTGGGGGGGCCGAGCAGTACTTC
CASSYSGGAEQYF
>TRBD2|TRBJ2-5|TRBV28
TGTGCCAGTTCCCTAGCGGGACGACAGACCCAGTACTTC
CASSLAGRQTQYF
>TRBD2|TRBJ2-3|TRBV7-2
TGTGCCAGCAGCTCGACTAGCGGGAGGTTGGATACGCAGTATTTT
CASSSTSGRLDTQYF
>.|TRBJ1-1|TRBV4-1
TGCGCCAGCAGCCAAGTTGGAGGGAACACTGAAGCTTTCTTT
CASSQVGGNTEAFF
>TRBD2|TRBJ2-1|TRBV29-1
TGCAGCGTCGAATTGGGACTACCTAATTCCTACAATGAGCAGTTCTTC
CSVELGLPNSYNEQFF
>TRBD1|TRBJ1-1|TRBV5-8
TGTGCCAGCACCGGTACAGGGGGAATCGCTGAAGCTTTCTTT
CASTGTGGIAEAFF
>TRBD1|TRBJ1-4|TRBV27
TGTGCCAGCAGTATCTCGGGACAGACAAATGAAAAACTGTTTTTT
CASSISGQTNEKLFF
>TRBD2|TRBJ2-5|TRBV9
TGTGCCAGTAGTCCAGGGGGACTAGCTTACGCGGAGACCCAGTACTTC
CASSPGGLAYAETQYF
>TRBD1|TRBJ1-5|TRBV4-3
TGCGCCAGCAGCGTAGACAGGGGTCAGCCCCAGCATTTT
CASSVDRGQPQHF
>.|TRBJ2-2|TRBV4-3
TGCGCCAGCAGCCCTGGGACTTTTGGACCGGAGGAGCTGTTTTTT
CASSPGTFGPEELFF
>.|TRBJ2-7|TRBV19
TGTGCCAGTAGTGCGTCTAGCGCAGGGGGGTACGAGCAGTACTTC
CASSASSAGGYEQYF
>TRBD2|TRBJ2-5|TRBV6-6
TGTGCCAGCAGCCGCCCGAGGACTAGCGGGATGGGGACCCAGTACTTC
CASSRPRTSGMGTQYF
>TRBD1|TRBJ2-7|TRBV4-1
TGCGCCAGCAGCCAAGAAGGGACAGCGAACTACGAGCAGTACTTC
CASSQEGTANYEQYF
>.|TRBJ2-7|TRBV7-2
TGTGCCAGCAGCTTAAGAGAGGCCCGTGACAGCCCCTACGAGCAGTACTTC
CASSLREARDSPYEQYF
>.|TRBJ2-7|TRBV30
TGTGCCTGGAGTGTGTCCAGCGCCTACGAGCAGTACTTC
CAWSVSSAYEQYF
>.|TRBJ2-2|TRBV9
TGTGCCAGCAGCGTAGCTTACACCGGGGAGCTGTTTTTT
CASSVAYTGELFF
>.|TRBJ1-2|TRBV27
TGTGCCAGCAGTTTTAGGGGCGGTGGTGGCTACACCTTC
CASSFRGGGGYTF
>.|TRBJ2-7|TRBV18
TGTGCCAGCTCACCGCCGGGCCGGGGGACCTACGAGCAGTACTTC
CASSPPGRGTYEQYF
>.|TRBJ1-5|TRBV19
TGTGCCAGTAGTATAGAGCAGGGGAATCAGCCCCAGCATTTT
CASSIEQGNQPQHF
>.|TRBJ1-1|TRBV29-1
TGCAGCGTTGATTCGCAGGGTCGGAACACTGAAGCTTTCTTT
CSVDSQGRNTEAFF
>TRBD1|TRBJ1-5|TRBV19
TGTGCCAGTAGTAGACAACCCCTGATTGGGACAGGGGTAAATCAGCCCCAGCATTTT
CASSRQPLIGTGVNQPQHF
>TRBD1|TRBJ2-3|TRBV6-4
TGTGCCAGCAGTGACTCGCAGGGGGCAGATACGCAGTATTTT
CASSDSQGADTQYF
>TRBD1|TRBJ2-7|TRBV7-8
TGTGCCAGCAGCTTAGTTGGGACAGGGCCCTACGAGCAGTACTTC
CASSLVGTGPYEQYF
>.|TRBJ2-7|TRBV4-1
TGCGCCAGCAGCCAGTATAGTTTAGCGGCATACGAGCAGTACTTC
CASSQYSLAAYEQYF
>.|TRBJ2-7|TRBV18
TGTGCCAGCTCACCGGGGCCCCCCAACTACGAGCAGTACTTC
CASSPGPPNYEQYF
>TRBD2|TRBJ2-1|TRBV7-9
TGTGCCAGCAGGCAGACTAGCGGAAGTTACAATGAGCAGTTCTTC
CASRQTSGSYNEQFF
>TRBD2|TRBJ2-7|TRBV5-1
TGCGCCAGCAGCTCCAGACTAGCGGGACGGGATGAGCAGTACTTC
CASSSRLAGRDEQYF
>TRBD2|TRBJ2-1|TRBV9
TGTGCCAGCAGCGTAGCTACGACGACGGGAGGACTAGCGGGAGGATTAAATGAGCAGTTCTTC
CASSVATTTGGLAGGLNEQFF
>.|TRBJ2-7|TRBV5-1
TGCGCCAGCAGCTTGGAAAACTCGCTCGAGCAGTACTTC
CASSLENSLEQYF
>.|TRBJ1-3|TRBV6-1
TGTGCCAGCAGCCAAACAAGGGGGATAAGGGACACCATATATTTT
CASSQTRGIRDTIYF
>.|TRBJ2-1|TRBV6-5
TGTGCCAGCAGGAGGACAGACCAATACAATGAGCAGTTCTTC
CASRRTDQYNEQFF
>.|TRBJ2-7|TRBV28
TGTGCCAGCAGTTTGGCCCGGGGAGGACTTATGCAGTCGTACTTC
CASSLARGGLMQSYF
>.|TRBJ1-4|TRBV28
TGTGCCAGCAGTCGAACAGACGCAACTAATGAAAAACTGTTTTTT
CASSRTDATNEKLFF
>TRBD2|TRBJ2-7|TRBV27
TGTGCCAGCAGTTCCTCAAGCGGGAGTATCTACGAGCAGTACTTC
CASSSSSGSIYEQYF
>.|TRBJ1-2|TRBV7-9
TGTGCCAGCAGCCGGACAGACCGGCAGTCCTATGGCTACACCTTC
CASSRTDRQSYGYTF
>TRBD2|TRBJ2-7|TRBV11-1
TGTGCCAGCAGCCCCAGGAGCGGGAGAGGGTACGAGCAGTACTTC
CASSPRSGRGYEQYF
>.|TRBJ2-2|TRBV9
TGTGCCAGCAGCCCAGGGACATCCACCGGGGAGCTGTTTTTT
CASSPGTSTGELFF
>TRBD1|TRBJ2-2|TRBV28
TGTGCCAGCAGTTTCCAGGGACAGGGGGCAATTAACGGGGAGCTGTTTTTT
CASSFQGQGAINGELFF
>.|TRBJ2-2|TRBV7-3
TGTGCCAGCAGCATACCAACACAGGGTAACACCGGGGAGCTGTTTTTT
CASSIPTQGNTGELFF
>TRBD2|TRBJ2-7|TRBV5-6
TGTGCCAGCAGCGAGTCGGGACTAGCGGGCCTCTCCGCCGAGCAGTACTTC
CASSESGLAGLSAEQYF
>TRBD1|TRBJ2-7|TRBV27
TGTGCCAGCACCGAAATCCGGACAGGGGTCTTGAGCGAGCAGTACTTC
CASTEIRTGVLSEQYF
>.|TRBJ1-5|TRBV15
TGTGCCACCAGCATCCCAGATCAGCCCCAGCATTTT
CATSIPDQPQHF
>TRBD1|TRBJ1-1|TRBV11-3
TGTGCCAGCAGCTTTAGACAGGGGGTGAGGACTGAAGCTTTCTTT
CASSFRQGVRTEAFF
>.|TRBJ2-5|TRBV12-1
TGTGCCAGCAGCCCGACAGGGGGCACTGAGACCCAGTACTTC
CASSPTGGTETQYF
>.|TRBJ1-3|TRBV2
TGTGCCAGCAGTGATCCGGGACACCGCTCTGGAAACACCATATATTTT
CASSDPGHRSGNTIYF
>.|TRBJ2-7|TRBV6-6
TGTGCCAGCAGTTACCTCACGGGGAGCTCCTACGAGCAGTACTTC
CASSYLTGSSYEQYF
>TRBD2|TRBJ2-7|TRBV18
TGTGCCAGCTCACCCGGGACTAGCGGGACTGTGGAGTACTTC
CASSPGTSGTVEYF
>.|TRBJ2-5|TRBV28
TGTGCCAGCAGTCCCACGGGAATTTCCTTCGGTACCCAGTACTTC
CASSPTGISFGTQYF
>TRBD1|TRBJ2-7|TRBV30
TGTGCCTGGTGGGAAGGACAGGGGCTCCACGAGCAGTACTTC
CAWWEGQGLHEQYF
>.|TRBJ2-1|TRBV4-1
TGCGCCAGCAGCCAAGTCGGGACACCCGGCTACAATGAGCAGTTCTTC
CASSQVGTPGYNEQFF
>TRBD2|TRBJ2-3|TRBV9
TGTGCCAGCAGCGTAGATCCGGGAGGGCGGTATACTAGCACAGATACGCAGTATTTT
CASSVDPGGRYTSTDTQYF
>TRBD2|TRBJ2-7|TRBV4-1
TGCGCCAGCAGCCAGGCCACTAGCGGCACCGACTACGAGCAGTACTTC
CASSQATSGTDYEQYF
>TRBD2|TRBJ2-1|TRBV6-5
TGTGCCAGCAGTTTGGGTCTAAGCGGGAGCTCCTATGAGCAGTTCTTC
CASSLGLSGSSYEQFF
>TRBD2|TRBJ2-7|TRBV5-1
TGCGCCAGCAGCTTGGCCTCGGCTAGCGGGAGCTACGAGCAGTACTTC
CASSLASASGSYEQYF
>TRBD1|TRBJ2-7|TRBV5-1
TGCGCCAGCAGCTTGGATGGGACAGGGAAATACGAGCAGTACTTC
CASSLDGTGKYEQYF
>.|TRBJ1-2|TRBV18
TGTGCCAGCTCACCACCGAACAGGGCTGCCTATGGCTACACCTTC
CASSPPNRAAYGYTF
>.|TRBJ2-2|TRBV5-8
TGTGCCAGCACCTCGTTCGGCAGGGGGAACACCGGGGAGCTGTTTTTT
CASTSFGRGNTGELFF
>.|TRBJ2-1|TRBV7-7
TGTGCCAGCAGCTTAGATACAGGCTGCAATGAGCAGTTCTTC
CASSLDTGCNEQFF
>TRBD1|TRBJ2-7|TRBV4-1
TGCGCCAGCAGCCAAGGTAGCCTGACAGGGGGTGCCGAGCAGTACTTC
CASSQGSLTGGAEQYF